The 32 T cell receptor beta chains in this list originate from one sample, sequenced in a study of identical twins. TCRdb fed the 5' RACE reads into MiXCR, producing one record per CDR3 protein. The repertoire consists of 450,000 or so distinct CDR3 sequences, with approximately 24% occurring once and the leading ten covering about 3%. The sample was also linked to a second study, of T cells expressing NK-cell markers.

Sequencing used CD4+ T cells sorted from blood. All receptors come from a woman aged 18 to 35 in good health.

V gene TRBV3-1 combines with J gene TRBJ2-7, with D perhaps matching TRBD2 (5 bases). The V and J ends lost 5 bases and 2 bases respectively, with 16 bases between them. Germline V lookup: CDR1 LGHDT, CDR2 YNNKEL (reference sequence). This CDR3 region has 15 residues. CDR3 nucleotide sequence: TGTGCCAGCAGCGGGAATCGAGCGCGGGCCTACGAGCAGTACTTC. Its protein is CASSGNRARAYEQYF.

At least ten counts were recorded for this clonotype. This chain uses TRBV5-1 with TRBJ2-7; D gene ambiguous. The V gene's germline CDR1 is SGHRS and CDR2 YFSETQ. This CDR3 has 14 residues. The germline V and J ends were trimmed by 1 base and 2 bases, with 10 bases remaining between them. CDR3 bases: TGCGCCAGCAGCTTGATCGACTGGGCCTACGAGCAGTACTTC. Translation gives CASSLIDWAYEQYF.

The chain combines TRBV10-2 with TRBJ1-4; maybe TRBD1 (5 bases). The CDR3 runs to 13 residues. The V gene lost 7 bases and the J gene lost 7 bases, with 13 bases spanning the gap. Germline CDR1 WSHSY, CDR2 SAAADI. The CDR3 is CASTRERGEKLFF. Written as DNA, the CDR3 is TGCGCCAGCACCAGGGAAAGGGGTGAAAAACTGTTTTTT.

The chain employs TRBV7-2 and TRBJ2-3; perhaps TRBD1 as D (5 bases). Germline CDR1 is SGHTA and CDR2 is FQGNSA. CDR3 length equals 14 residues. The V end lost 5 bases, the J end lost 8 bases, and 17 bases lay between the germline ends. The DNA of the CDR3 is TGTGCCAGCAGCCATGGACCCGACCAGGGTACGCAGTATTTT. Protein: CASSHGPDQGTQYF.

This chain links TRBV7-9 with TRBJ2-2; D uncertain. The CDR3 loop spans 14 amino acids. The V and J ends lost 0 bases and 8 bases respectively, with 10 bases between them. Per the germline V gene, CDR1 is SEHNR and CDR2 is FQNEAQ (reference sequence). CDR3 sequence (DNA): TGTGCCAGCAGCTTAGCCGGAACTGCAGGGGAGCTGTTTTTT. Translation: CASSLAGTAGELFF.

The chain carries TRBV12-3 or TRBV12-4 and TRBJ2-2; 10 nucleotides line up with TRBD2. The CDR3 totals 15 residues. V lost 3 bases, J lost 9 bases, and 7 bases stayed unmatched. The CDR3 loop is CASSFVSGGARELFF. DNA for the CDR3: TGTGCCAGCAGTTTCGTAAGCGGGGGGGCCCGGGAGCTGTTTTTT.

This clonotype has a count of ten or more. This chain joins TRBV7-2 and TRBJ1-5; D unclear. The CDR3 spans 14 residues. From germline, CDR1 is SGHTA and CDR2 FQGNSA. The V end was cut by 2 bases, the J end by 0 bases, with 5 bases between. The CDR3 here is CASSLSYSNQPQHF. The DNA of the CDR3 is TGTGCCAGCAGCTTATCTTATAGCAATCAGCCCCAGCATTTT.

This clonotype was detected only a few times. This rearrangement joins TRBV5-1 to TRBJ1-2, with no clear D. Between the trimmed V and J ends, which lost 4 bases and 2 bases, there was a span of 18 bases. This CDR3 has 16 residues. Germline V CDR1 and CDR2: SGHRS, YFSETQ. The CDR3 nucleotides are TGCGCCAGCAGCCCTTACCTGCCGGAACAGAACTATGGCTACACCTTC. Translation: CASSPYLPEQNYGYTF.

The chain employs TRBV5-1 and TRBJ2-7, with D possibly matching TRBD2 (5 bases). With 2 bases removed from V and 2 bases from J, the gap between germline ends came to 11 bases. The length of the CDR3 is 14 residues. Germline V gene lookup returns CDR1 SGHRS and CDR2 YFSETQ. The CDR3 is CASSFVSGPYEQYF. CDR3 DNA sequence: TGCGCCAGCAGCTTCGTAAGCGGTCCCTACGAGCAGTACTTC.

The table lists this clonotype with a few counts. The V call is TRBV5-6, the J call TRBJ1-6; D remains ambiguous. Germline V gene sequence: CDR1 SGHDT, CDR2 YYEEEE. This CDR3 region has 14 residues. V was clipped by 4 bases and J by 10 bases, with 15 bases between them. The CDR3 loop reads CASSGPVGLSPLHF. In DNA, the CDR3 is TGTGCCAGCAGCGGACCGGTGGGTTTGTCACCCCTCCACTTT.

A few counts support this clonotype. The genes are TRBV15 and TRBJ2-6; the D call may be TRBD1 or TRBD2 (5 bases each). V was clipped by 0 bases and J by 2 bases, with 11 bases between them. In germline, CDR1 is LNHNV, CDR2 YYDKDF (reference sequence). This CDR3 comprises 17 residues. Here the CDR3 DNA reads TGTGCCACCAGCAGAGATAGAGGGACCCCTGGGGCCAACGTCCTGACTTTC. Translating gives CATSRDRGTPGANVLTF.

This clonotype has a handful of counts. The chain uses TRBV3-1 and TRBJ2-7; 13 bases align to TRBD2. Germline CDR1 LGHDT, CDR2 YNNKEL (reference sequence). The CDR3 has 15 amino acids. The J segment lost 2 bases and the V segment lost 5 bases, leaving 3 bases of the junction unmatched. The CDR3 reads CASSYGTSGAYEQYF. DNA of the CDR3: TGTGCCAGCAGCTACGGGACTAGCGGGGCCTACGAGCAGTACTTC.

This clonotype was counted between two and nine times. The chain carries TRBV5-8 and TRBJ2-7; 7 nucleotides match TRBD1. Germline V gene lookup returns CDR1 SGHTS and CDR2 YDEGEE. V lost 6 bases, J lost 5 bases, and 8 bases stayed unmatched. The CDR3 runs to 13 residues. The CDR3: CASNIDRVHEQYF. CDR3 DNA sequence: TGTGCCAGCAACATTGACAGGGTACACGAGCAGTACTTC.

CDR3 nucleotide sequence: TGTGCCAGCAGCTTAACTTCAGGACTGGGGGGAGAGACCCAGTACTTC. Amino acid sequence: CASSLTSGLGGETQYF. This sequence joins TRBV7-2 and TRBJ2-5; D possibly corresponds to TRBD2 (6 bases). The length of the CDR3 is 16 residues. Germline-derived CDR1 and CDR2 are SGHTA and FQGNSA. V was cut by 2 bases and J by 4 bases, with 17 bases left in between.

This sequence joins TRBV5-1 and TRBJ2-5, with 11 nucleotides matching TRBD2. V lost 1 base to trimming and J lost 4 bases; unmatched junction nucleotides: 6. The CDR3 loop spans 16 amino acids. Germline CDR1 SGHRS, CDR2 YFSETQ. The CDR3 here is CASSLYSGGAGETQYF. CDR3 DNA: TGCGCCAGCAGCTTGTATAGCGGGGGGGCCGGAGAGACCCAGTACTTC.

In its sample, this clonotype was seen a few times. This rearrangement joins TRBV5-1 to TRBJ1-4; no clear D gene. CDR1 SGHRS and CDR2 YFSETQ come from the germline V gene. V gave up 9 bases and J gave up 8 bases, with 23 bases separating them. This CDR3 comprises 15 residues. DNA for the CDR3: TGCGCCACATCCTTCGGACCCGGAAGGGAAGAAAAACTGTTTTTT. Translation gives CATSFGPGREEKLFF.

This clonotype was observed a handful of times. The V call is TRBV11-2, the J call TRBJ2-3; D is undetermined. CDR1 is SGHAT and CDR2 is FQNNGV in the germline V gene. Trimming shortened V by 3 bases and J by 3 bases, and 10 bases separated the two germline ends. The CDR3 is 14 amino acids. The DNA of the CDR3 is TGTGCCAGCAGCTTTGGTCTGGGAACAGATACGCAGTATTTT. This translates into CASSFGLGTDTQYF.

This clonotype has only a few counts. The rearrangement joins TRBV7-9 to TRBJ2-1; no clear D. Germline CDR1 SEHNR, CDR2 FQNEAQ (reference sequence). Deletions cut 10 bases from V and 4 bases from J, with 17 bases between. The CDR3 totals 14 residues. The CDR3 loop is CATTRRSSYNEQFF. The CDR3 bases are TGTGCCACCACCAGGCGATCCTCATACAATGAGCAGTTCTTC.

In nucleotides, the CDR3 is TGTGCCAGCAGCCCCGAAACGAGGGTGTTACGTTTCTACGAGCAGTACTTC. It codes for CASSPETRVLRFYEQYF. The chain recombines TRBV3-1 with TRBJ2-7; tentatively, D is TRBD2 (5 bases). The V gene's germline CDR1 is LGHDT and CDR2 YNNKEL (reference sequence). This CDR3 is 17 amino acids long. Trimming took off 4 bases at V and 3 bases at J, with 22 bases between the two ends.

Comments on this clonotype: Germline and junction disagree at one end, which may indicate a read error. The chain couples TRBV20-1 to TRBJ2-1, with D hard to call. The V gene's germline CDR1 is DFQATT and CDR2 SNEGSKA (reference sequence). The CDR3 runs 13 residues. The CDR3 is CSARDPVLSSWLF. CDR3 DNA: TGCAGTGCTAGAGATCCCGTTCTTTCCTCATGGCTCTTC.

J is TRBJ2-7 and V is TRBV27; D is unresolved. V dropped 4 bases and J dropped 8 bases, with 9 bases sitting between them. Germline assignment: CDR1 MNHEY and CDR2 SMNVEV (reference sequence). The length of the CDR3 is 11 residues. CDR3 DNA sequence: TGTGCCAGCAGTTCCGTAGGGAAGCAGTACTTC. Protein: CASSSVGKQYF.

This clonotype was observed a few times. CDR3 loop: CASSRLGPYGYTF. The CDR3 DNA reads as TGTGCCAGCAGCCGACTGGGTCCCTATGGCTACACCTTC. The rearrangement joins TRBV6-2 or TRBV6-3 to TRBJ1-2; no clear D gene. Germline-derived CDR1 and CDR2 are MNHEY and SVGEGT. The length of the CDR3 is 13 residues. With 6 bases removed from V and 4 bases from J, the gap between germline ends came to 12 bases.

The chain uses TRBV7-6 and TRBJ2-1; 9 bases agree with TRBD2. The CDR3 extends over 19 amino acids. V trimming: 0 bases; J trimming: 0 bases; junction bases outside the gene matches: 9. CDR1 is SGHVS, CDR2 FNYEAQ, per germline. Written as DNA, the CDR3 is TGTGCCAGCAGCTTAGCGCGGAGCGGGGGGCCTCGCTCCTACAATGAGCAGTTCTTC. Translating gives CASSLARSGGPRSYNEQFF.

This clonotype was seen repeatedly, ten times or more. This chain joins TRBV30 and TRBJ2-2, with TRBD1 matching over 7 bases. Germline V gives CDR1 GTSNPN, CDR2 SVGIG (reference sequence). V lost 2 bases to trimming and J lost 7 bases; unmatched junction nucleotides: 7. The CDR3 has 14 residues. The CDR3 region has the DNA TGTGCCTGGAGTCGAGACAGGGTATTCGGGGAGCTGTTTTTT. Amino acid sequence: CAWSRDRVFGELFF.

The chain joins TRBV5-1 to TRBJ2-2, with D perhaps matching TRBD2 (6 bases). The V end lost 3 bases, the J end lost 6 bases, and 21 bases lay between the germline ends. Germline V CDR1 and CDR2: SGHRS, YFSETQ. CDR3 length equals 17 residues. CDR3 residues: CASSSPGRDLASGELFF. As DNA, the CDR3 is TGCGCCAGCAGCTCGCCGGGTCGGGACCTAGCGTCCGGGGAGCTGTTTTTT.

The V call is TRBV15, the J call TRBJ2-5, with 9 bases fitting TRBD1. Germline CDR1 and CDR2: LNHNV and YYDKDF (reference sequence). V trimming: 3 bases; J trimming: 4 bases; junction bases outside the gene matches: 9. The CDR3 totals 16 residues. The CDR3 nucleotides are TGTGCCACCAGCAGTTCCGGGACAGGGATGAGAGAGACCCAGTACTTC. Translated, it gives CATSSSGTGMRETQYF.

This clonotype has only a few counts. This rearrangement joins TRBV7-8 to TRBJ1-1; D unclear. CDR3 length equals 13 residues. Trimming left V 6 bases short and J 2 bases short, with 10 bases between. Germline loops: CDR1 SGHVS, CDR2 FQNEAQ. The CDR3 reads CASSTTPNTEAFF. CDR3 nucleotides: TGTGCCAGCAGTACCACACCAAACACTGAAGCTTTCTTT.

This clonotype was observed a handful of times. The CDR3 DNA reads TGTGCCAGCAGCTCGTTAGGGGTCGCGGGCACAGATACGCAGTATTTT. Translated, it gives CASSSLGVAGTDTQYF. The chain has TRBV6-1 and TRBJ2-3, with D possibly matching TRBD1 (5 bases). Germline V gene lookup returns CDR1 MNHNS and CDR2 SASEGT. V was cut by 6 bases and J by 1 base, with 17 bases left in between. The CDR3 is made up of 16 amino acids.

The chain employs TRBV5-1 and TRBJ2-7; tentatively, D is TRBD1 or TRBD2 (5 bases each). The CDR3 has 13 residues. The ends were cut back, 4 bases at V and 2 bases at J, with 10 bases in the middle. CDR1 and CDR2 (germline): SGHRS, YFSETQ. The CDR3 DNA reads as TGCGCCAGCAGCGGGGGACCTGCCTACGAGCAGTACTTC. Amino acid sequence: CASSGGPAYEQYF.

This clonotype has a count of ten or more. J is TRBJ2-1 and V is TRBV20-1; TRBD2 might be the D (5 bases). The germline V gene encodes CDR1 DFQATT and CDR2 SNEGSKA (reference sequence). The CDR3 consists of 15 residues. The V end lost 6 bases, the J end lost 6 bases, and 21 bases lay between the germline ends. CDR3 in amino acids: CSATQMRGWTNEQFF. The CDR3 bases are TGCAGTGCCACCCAAATGCGCGGGTGGACCAATGAGCAGTTCTTC.

This clonotype was detected many times. The chain carries TRBV6-2 or TRBV6-3 and TRBJ2-4; D not certain. V lost 7 bases and J 3 bases, leaving 4 bases between the germline ends. The CDR3 is 11 residues long. CDR1 and CDR2 (germline): MNHEY, SVGEGT. CDR3 residues: CASKVKNIQYF. CDR3 sequence (DNA): TGTGCCAGCAAAGTCAAAAACATTCAGTACTTC.

This clonotype was counted between two and nine times. This sequence joins TRBV24-1 and TRBJ2-1; 9 nucleotides agree with TRBD1. The CDR3 is 16 residues long. The germline V gene has CDR1 KGHDR and CDR2 SFDVKD. The junction had 9 bases not matched to a gene; V was cut back by 3 bases and J by 7 bases. The DNA of the CDR3 is TGTGCCACCAGTGATCCCCAACAGGGGGCGGGTAATGAGCAGTTCTTC. Its protein is CATSDPQQGAGNEQFF.